Listed here are 8 T cell receptor beta chains from one sample, sequenced in a study of tissue T cells after allogeneic stem cell transplantation (dated by TCRdb to between 2021 and 2024). The receptor library was made with the immunoSEQ multiplex PCR assay. TCRdb obtained this table from immuneACCESS and retained in-frame rearrangements with V and J assigned. These tables miss some clones; where compared with another copy, unresolved V genes account for less than half of the shortfall, and the remainder is unexplained. Present in this sample are some 1,400 clones, approximately 82% of which were seen just once. The top ten hold roughly a quarter of the sample. The sample's time point label, in plain terms: human tissue collected at research (rapid) autopsy. Specimen: stomach tissue, collected at autopsy. The source of these receptors is a male patient aged 35-69 years with steroid-refractory graft-versus-host disease after an allogeneic stem cell transplant. In transplant recipients, some T cells may be of donor rather than host origin.

The genes are TRBV7-2 and TRBJ2-1; 10 bases are a match to TRBD2. J lost 6 bases, V lost 2 bases, and 4 bases had no gene match. This CDR3 is built from 15 residues. The germline V gene encodes CDR1 SGHTA and CDR2 FQGNSA. For the CDR3, the DNA is TGTGCCAGCAGCTTAACTAGCGGGGCCCTCAATGAGCAGTTCTTC. This gives the protein CASSLTSGALNEQFF. The complete variable domain, with remaining parts taken from reference TRBV7-2 and TRBJ2-1, reads GAGVSQSPSNKVTEKGKDVELRCDPISGHTALYWYRQSLGQGLEFLIYFQGNSAPDKSGLPSDRFSAERTGGSVSTLTIQRTQQEDSAVYLCASSLTSGALNEQFFGPGTRLTVL.

The chain combines TRBV10-3 with TRBJ2-3; no clear D. Between the trimmed V and J ends, which lost 2 bases and 6 bases, there was a span of 15 bases. The CDR3 is 15 residues long. Germline lookup yields CDR1 ENHRY and CDR2 SYGVKD. CDR3 loop: CAISEGTLVKDTQYF. The CDR3 DNA reads TGTGCCATCAGTGAGGGCACCCTAGTAAAGGATACGCAGTATTTT.

This clone was seen a handful of times. The chain couples TRBV7-3 to TRBJ2-7; 8 bases fit TRBD1. The CDR3 extends over 15 amino acids. Trimming took 5 bases from V and 8 from J; bases not matched to a gene: 14. Germline V gene data show CDR1 as SGHTA and CDR2 as FQGTGA. As DNA, the CDR3 is TGTGCCAGCAGCCCCGATATCCCCCCAGGGGGCAAGCAGTACTTC. Translated, it gives CASSPDIPPGGKQYF.

V gene TRBV6-2 or TRBV6-3 combines with J gene TRBJ1-5, with D unresolved. Germline CDR1 is MNHEY and CDR2 is SVGEGT. V was pared by 5 bases and J by 4 bases, with 3 bases between. The CDR3 is made up of 11 amino acids. Written as DNA, the CDR3 is TGTGCCAGCAGTAATAATCAGCCCCAGCATTTT. As protein: CASSNNQPQHF.

The rearrangement uses TRBV4-3 and TRBJ2-4; either TRBD1 or TRBD2 may supply D (6 bases each). The germline gives CDR1 LGHNA, CDR2 YSLEER. V lost 0 bases, J lost 1 base, and 10 bases lay in between. This CDR3 has 16 amino acids. This chain's CDR3 is CASSQDSGAAKNIQYF. CDR3 bases: TGCGCCAGCAGCCAAGATTCGGGGGCGGCCAAAAACATTCAGTACTTC.

About this clone itself: In the same sample, other DNA sequences code for this CDR3. This sequence joins TRBV11-2 and TRBJ2-5; D perhaps matches TRBD1 (5 bases). The CDR3 extends over 16 amino acids. V was pared by 3 bases and J by 2 bases, with 16 bases between. Germline-derived CDR1 and CDR2 are SGHAT and FQNNGV. The CDR3 loop is CASSFRRDRAQETQYF. The CDR3 bases are TGTGCCAGCAGCTTTCGCCGAGACAGAGCACAAGAGACCCAGTACTTC.

Only a few counts were recorded for this clone. V is TRBV2 and J is TRBJ1-1, with a possible D match to TRBD1 (6 bases). The germline V gene encodes CDR1 SNHLY and CDR2 FYNNEI. This CDR3 has 13 amino acids. V lost 10 bases to trimming and J lost 0 bases, with 12 bases between them. The CDR3 reads CAKPTGMNTEAFF. CDR3 DNA sequence: TGTGCCAAACCTACAGGGATGAACACTGAAGCTTTCTTT.

The chain carries TRBV7-8 and TRBJ2-1; D is possibly TRBD1 (5 bases). The CDR3 sequence is 17 residues long. V was trimmed by 3 bases and J by 0 bases, leaving 15 bases between them. Per the germline V gene, CDR1 is SGHVS and CDR2 is FQNEAQ. The CDR3 sequence is CASSFGYRTSSYNEQFF. DNA for the CDR3: TGTGCCAGCAGCTTTGGGTACAGGACGAGCTCCTACAATGAGCAGTTCTTC.